Sequencing of this TCR beta chain was carried out in a study of cytomegalovirus exposure and HLA in healthy donors. Across the study: It was reported in a later analysis that the same platform had been used for the roughly 110 validation repertoires as for the roughly 700 first-cohort repertoires.

As concerns this clone: Its antigen is as yet unknown.

Regarding the study as a whole: Subsequent analysis found a tendency for first-cohort TCR clusters to co-occur within the 95 to 150 validation repertoires. The authors listed 164 TCR beta chains as cytomegalovirus-associated. Three chains linked to CMV were shown in vitro to be specific for CMV antigens.

The repertoire was sequenced with immunoSEQ multiplex PCR; TCRdb's copy has only in-frame clones and lacks some. The repertoire holds 150,000 to 200,000 clones, with about 82% as singletons. V was shortened by 3 bases and J by 8 bases, with 10 bases between the two germline ends. This CDR3 comprises 12 residues. Germline CDR1 and CDR2: LNHDA and SQIVND (reference sequence). The sequence was collected from a woman in her late teens or twenties in good health and CMV-seronegative. The sample consisted of PBMCs. V and J are TRBV19 and TRBJ1-2; no definite D call. The CDR3 DNA reads as TGTGCCAGTAGTATTGCGGGGAACGGCTACACCTTC. Amino acids: CASSIAGNGYTF.